These T cell receptor beta chains were read from a single sample in a study of blood T cell repertoires in COVID-19. Clones were sequenced by immunoSEQ multiplex PCR, and TCRdb holds only the in-frame ones, with some missing. This sample has roughly 290,000 clones; roughly 89% occur once, and the top ten carry 1.7%. The sequenced sample was PBMCs or T cells enriched from blood (not recorded which). The receptors come from a woman aged 18-29 years with acute COVID-19. CDR3s include the opening cysteine and the closing phenylalanine or tryptophan.

TRBJ2-7 TRBV19 CASSLGSTLYEQYF
TRBJ2-1 TRBV27 CASSSETSGTKEQFF
TRBJ1-2 TRBV2 CASRLTENGYTF
TRBJ2-1 TRBV12-3/TRBV12-4 CASSFSLYNEQFF
TRBJ2-7 TRBV7-9 CASSSRTSGNYEQYF
TRBJ2-1 TRBV11-3 CASSPGTGDHEQFF
TRBJ2-1 TRBV5-1 CASEGAEDNEQFF
TRBJ2-5 TRBV12-3/TRBV12-4 CASRRPAGTQYF
TRBJ1-3 TRBV29-1 CSALDRGSSGNTIYF
TRBJ1-6 TRBV5-1 CASSLWGAYNSPLHF
TRBJ2-7 TRBV11-3 CASSLGASYEQYF
TRBJ1-3 TRBV28 CASSYPKGTGDPGNTIYF
TRBJ1-6 TRBV28 CASSDRVVNSPLHF
TRBJ1-1 TRBV29-1 CSVHVNTEAFF